Listed here is a single TCR beta chain. Its antigen is currently unknown. There were TCR beta CDR3 regions amplified from RNA transcripts. The study used the HTBI primer set for a first-round RT-PCR of the TCR CDR3. TCRdb re-called the multiplex PCR reads through MiXCR, storing one row per CDR3 protein. The table records 500,000 to 750,000 distinct CDR3 sequences, just over 45% of them present only once. Patients having uncontrolled infection, another autoimmune disease, pregnancy or lactation were not included. This sample is part of a study of T cells in Graves' hyperthyroidism and ophthalmopathy. Regarding the study as a whole: Ophthalmopathy could be told apart from stable hyperthyroidism with a 13 V-J model. Most thyroid clonotypes that were expanded above 0.001 also turned up in blood.

This CDR3 spans 13 amino acids. The V gene's germline CDR1 is DFQATT and CDR2 SNEGSKA (reference sequence). V was cut by 6 bases and J by 7 bases, with 15 bases left in between. The clonotype comes from a woman in her late teens or twenties with Graves' hyperthyroidism. Sequenced sample: peripheral blood or thyroid tissue (not recorded which). The J gene is TRBJ1-4, the V gene TRBV20-1; D gene ambiguous. CDR3 loop: CSAHDGNTEKLFF. CDR3 sequence (DNA): TGCAGTGCCCACGACGGGAACACTGAAAAACTGTTTTTT.